The 22 T cell receptor beta chains reported below all come from one sample, sequenced in a study of beta chain features in type 1 diabetes (dated by TCRdb to about 2018). The protocol used for the library was the immunoSEQ multiplex PCR assay. All of the isolated RNA was reverse transcribed with the High Capacity cDNA Reverse Transcription Kit, so expressed TCRB transcripts were sequenced. Not all clones reach the TCRdb copy of this immuneACCESS table, which keeps in-frame sequences only. Checked studies attribute under half of the gap to unresolved V genes and leave the rest unexplained. The table for this sample lists some 900,000 clones; roughly a sixth of them were counted only once. In total, the top ten clones hold around 0.02% of the sample. The material sequenced was naive CD4+ T cells from blood. The cell subset or site label for this specimen denotes: true naive CD4+ T cells. The source is a woman between 18 and 29 years old in good health.

V is TRBV6-5 and J is TRBJ2-5, with 7 bases that match TRBD2. This CDR3 has 15 residues. The germline V gene encodes CDR1 MNHEY and CDR2 SVGAGI. After removal of 5 bases from V and 3 bases from J, the junction contained 9 bases not matched to a gene. CDR3 protein: CASSPPGGREETQYF. CDR3 in DNA: TGTGCCAGCAGTCCCCCCGGAGGGAGGGAAGAGACCCAGTACTTC.

For this clone: Germline and junction disagree at one end, which may indicate a read error. J is TRBJ2-5 and V is TRBV7-7; D possibly corresponds to TRBD2 (5 bases). The CDR3 runs 13 residues. Germline-derived CDR1 and CDR2 are SSHAT and FNYEAQ (reference sequence). The CDR3 DNA reads as TGTGCTAGCAGCTCCCCGGGATCTGAGACCCAGTACTTC. Encoded protein: CASSSPGSETQYF.

This clone has ten or more counts. The chain recombines TRBV14 with TRBJ2-7; D remains unclear. Germline loops: CDR1 SGHDN, CDR2 FVKESK. V gave up 1 base and J gave up 3 bases, with 10 bases separating them. The CDR3 has 14 residues. Written as DNA, the CDR3 is TGTGCCAGCAGCCAAGGATCGGGCCGCTACGAGCAGTACTTC. This sequence encodes CASSQGSGRYEQYF.

The V and J genes are TRBV11-2 and TRBJ2-7; D unresolved. Between the trimmed V and J ends, which lost 4 bases and 2 bases, there was a span of 9 bases. The germline V gene encodes CDR1 SGHAT and CDR2 FQNNGV. This CDR3 is 13 amino acids long. CDR3 nucleotide sequence: TGTGCCAGCAGCTATTGGGGAACCTACGAGCAGTACTTC. It is translated as CASSYWGTYEQYF.

This chain links TRBV10-2 with TRBJ1-2; 9 bases agree with TRBD1. V lost 6 bases to trimming and J lost 7 bases; unmatched junction nucleotides: 9. Germline loops: CDR1 WSHSY, CDR2 SAAADI. This CDR3 contains 14 residues. CDR3 nucleotides: TGCGCCAGCAGCCTTGACAGGGGGAGTGTTGGCTACACCTTC. Amino acid sequence: CASSLDRGSVGYTF.

The CDR3 loop reads CASSLSFTRSYNEQFF. CDR3 nucleotide sequence: TGTGCCAGCAGCTTATCTTTTACTAGGTCCTACAATGAGCAGTTCTTC. This chain uses TRBV5-4 with TRBJ2-1, with D possibly matching TRBD2 (5 bases). The germline gives CDR1 SGHNT, CDR2 YYREEE (reference sequence). Trimming cost V 2 bases and J 1 base, with 13 bases left between them. The CDR3 extends over 16 amino acids.

The V gene is TRBV6-1, the J gene TRBJ2-7; 8 positions agree with TRBD2. Trimming removed 7 bases from V and 5 bases from J; junction bases left unmatched: 13. The CDR3 is 15 residues long. Germline CDR1 reads MNHNS; CDR2 reads SASEGT. The CDR3: CASMAWGTRRHEQYF. The DNA for the CDR3 is TGTGCCAGCATGGCATGGGGGACTAGGCGTCACGAGCAGTACTTC.

The CDR3 sequence: CASSESRLAGNVGNEQFF. CDR3 DNA: TGCGCCAGCAGTGAGTCGAGACTAGCGGGAAATGTGGGCAATGAGCAGTTCTTC. The chain employs TRBV10-1 and TRBJ2-1, with 11 bases matching TRBD2. V shed 0 bases and J 6 bases; nucleotides not matched to a gene: 10. The CDR3 loop spans 18 amino acids. Germline V lookup: CDR1 WNHNN, CDR2 SYGVQD (reference sequence).

This clone has more than one count but fewer than ten. Other DNA sequences in the sample encode the same CDR3. The gene calls are TRBV28 and TRBJ2-7; D gene uncertain. Germline V CDR1 and CDR2: MDHEN, SYDVKM. The V end lost 2 bases, the J end lost 3 bases, and 5 bases lay between the germline ends. The CDR3 loop spans 12 amino acids. CDR3 region: CASSLGGYEQYF. CDR3 in DNA: TGTGCCAGCAGTTTAGGCGGCTACGAGCAGTACTTC.

This chain links TRBV5-1 with TRBJ2-1; unclear D gene. V dropped 2 bases and J dropped 4 bases, with 10 bases sitting between them. There are 14 residues in the CDR3. The germline gives CDR1 SGHRS, CDR2 YFSETQ. CDR3 nucleotides: TGCGCCAGCAGCTTTAATGTCGGGTACAATGAGCAGTTCTTC. As protein: CASSFNVGYNEQFF.

This clone was picked up a small number of times. The rearrangement uses TRBV7-9 and TRBJ2-5, with unresolved D. Trimming removed 7 bases at V and 2 bases at J, with 5 bases between. The CDR3 sequence is 11 residues long. Germline values: CDR1 SEHNR, CDR2 FQNEAQ (reference sequence). DNA for the CDR3: TGTGCCAGCACGGCTCAAGAGACCCAGTACTTC. Translating it yields CASTAQETQYF.

This chain joins TRBV7-9 and TRBJ2-3; D is uncertain. Germline V gene data show CDR1 as SEHNR and CDR2 as FQNEAQ (reference sequence). V was cut by 5 bases and J by 2 bases, with 8 bases left in between. This CDR3 comprises 13 residues. CDR3 nucleotide sequence: TGTGCCAGCAGCGCTTTGGCCACAGATACGCAGTATTTT. It is translated as CASSALATDTQYF.

The gene calls are TRBV5-1 and TRBJ2-2; TRBD2 aligns across 10 bases. Trimming cost V 4 bases and J 6 bases; bases outside gene matches: 9. There are 16 residues in the CDR3. CDR1 is SGHRS and CDR2 is YFSETQ in the germline V gene. The CDR3 spells CASSPLAGEGAGELFF. The DNA for the CDR3 is TGCGCCAGCAGCCCCCTAGCGGGAGAGGGAGCCGGGGAGCTGTTTTTT.

This clone has more than one count but fewer than ten. The gene calls are TRBV21-1 and TRBJ2-6. TRBV21-1 is termed a pseudogene. The CDR3 is 16 amino acids. The CDR3 coding sequence is TGTGCCAGCAGCCCCCGGGACGTCTCTGGGGCCAACGTCCTGACTTTC. It is translated as CASSPRDVSGANVLTF.

There are a few counts of this clone. The chain joins TRBV5-6 to TRBJ1-1; 9 positions agree with TRBD1. Trimming removed 0 bases from V and 2 bases from J; junction bases left unmatched: 8. There are 17 residues in the CDR3. Germline V gene data show CDR1 as SGHDT and CDR2 as YYEEEE. CDR3 sequence reads: CASSLAGTGTINTEAFF. CDR3 DNA: TGTGCCAGCAGCTTGGCCGGGACAGGGACCATTAACACTGAAGCTTTCTTT.

The rearrangement joins TRBV6-1 to TRBJ2-3; possible D gene TRBD1, 6 bases. Germline V gives CDR1 MNHNS, CDR2 SASEGT. The CDR3 covers 15 residues. V was shortened by 3 bases and J by 3 bases, with 13 bases between the two germline ends. CDR3 in DNA: TGTGCCAGCAGTGACAGGGGTAGTTTAACAGATACGCAGTATTTT. It encodes CASSDRGSLTDTQYF.

CDR3 amino acids: CASSSGFYEQFF. For the CDR3, the DNA is TGTGCCAGCAGTTCTGGCTTTTATGAGCAGTTCTTC. The chain couples TRBV28 to TRBJ2-1, with D uncertain. The CDR3 is made up of 12 amino acids. The germline V gene has CDR1 MDHEN and CDR2 SYDVKM. V shed 4 bases and J shed 8 bases, with 9 bases lying between them.

The table lists this clone with a few counts. The chain carries TRBV10-3 and TRBJ1-5, with D unclear. The CDR3 length is 16 residues. With 0 bases removed from V and 0 bases from J, the gap between germline ends came to 9 bases. The germline CDR1 and CDR2 sequences are ENHRY and SYGVKD. The CDR3 is CAISESLVNSNQPQHF. The CDR3 DNA is TGTGCCATCAGTGAGTCGTTAGTAAATAGCAATCAGCCCCAGCATTTT.

This chain joins TRBV4-2 and TRBJ2-5, with D possibly being TRBD1 (6 bases). V gave up 1 base and J gave up 2 bases, with 11 bases separating them. The CDR3 runs to 15 residues. Per the germline V gene, CDR1 is LGHNA and CDR2 is YNFKEQ. The CDR3 DNA sequence: TGTGCCAGCAGCCAAGCACGTGGACAGCAAGAGACCCAGTACTTC. Its translation: CASSQARGQQETQYF.

This clone was counted a few times. V and J are TRBV6-1 and TRBJ2-2, with TRBD2 matching over 10 bases. Looked up from germline, CDR1 is MNHNS and CDR2 is SASEGT. The CDR3 totals 16 residues. V lost 6 bases, J lost 6 bases, and 10 bases stayed unmatched. CDR3 protein: CASREQSGRAPGELFF. The CDR3 bases are TGTGCCAGCAGGGAACAAAGCGGGAGGGCCCCCGGGGAGCTGTTTTTT.

This clone has more than one count but fewer than ten. The V gene is TRBV16, the J gene TRBJ2-7, with D hard to call. The germline V gene encodes CDR1 KGHSY and CDR2 FQNENV. V dropped 1 base and J dropped 4 bases, with 2 bases sitting between them. CDR3 size: 11 residues. DNA for the CDR3: TGTGCCAGCAGCCAATTGTACGAGCAGTACTTC. This gives the protein CASSQLYEQYF. Full variable domain (outside the CDR3, taken from reference TRBV16 and TRBJ2-7): GEEVAQTPKHLVRGEGQKAKLYCAPIKGHSYVFWYQQVLKNEFKFLISFQNENVFDETGMPKERFSAKCLPNSPCSLEIQATKLEDSAVYFCASSQLYEQYFGPGTRLTVT.

The gene calls are TRBV10-3 and TRBJ2-2; 9 bases agree with TRBD1. The CDR3 runs 17 residues. The trim removed 0 bases at V and 5 bases at J, leaving 7 bases unmatched. The germline CDR1 and CDR2 sequences are ENHRY and SYGVKD. The CDR3 protein is CAISESGTGKATGELFF. The CDR3, as DNA: TGTGCCATCAGTGAGTCGGGGACAGGGAAAGCTACCGGGGAGCTGTTTTTT.